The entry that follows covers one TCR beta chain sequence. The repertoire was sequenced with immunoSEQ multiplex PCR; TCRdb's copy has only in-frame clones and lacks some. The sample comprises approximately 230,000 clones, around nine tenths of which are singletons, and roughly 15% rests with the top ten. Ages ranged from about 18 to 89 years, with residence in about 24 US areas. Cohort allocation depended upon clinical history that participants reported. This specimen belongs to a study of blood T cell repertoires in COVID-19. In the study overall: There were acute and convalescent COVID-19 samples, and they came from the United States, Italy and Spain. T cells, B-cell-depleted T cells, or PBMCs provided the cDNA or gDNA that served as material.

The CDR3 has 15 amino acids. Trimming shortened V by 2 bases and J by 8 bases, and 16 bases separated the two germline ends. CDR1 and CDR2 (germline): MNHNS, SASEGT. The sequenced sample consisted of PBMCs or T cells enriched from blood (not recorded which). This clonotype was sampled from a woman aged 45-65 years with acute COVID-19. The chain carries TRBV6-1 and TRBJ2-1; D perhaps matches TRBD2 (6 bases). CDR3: CASSEPGSFGDEQFF. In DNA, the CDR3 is TGTGCCAGCAGTGAACCCGGGAGTTTTGGGGATGAGCAGTTCTTC.